The T cell receptor beta chain under discussion was sequenced for a study of CD8 T cells in ankylosing spondylitis. TCRdb reanalysed the 5' RACE reads using MiXCR and keeps one entry per CDR3 protein. This table holds almost 250,000 distinct CDR3 sequences, 30% to 35% found once. V was pared by 0 bases and J by 6 bases, with 10 bases of the junction left unmatched. Germline V gene data show CDR1 as DFQATT and CDR2 as SNEGSKA (reference sequence). This CDR3 comprises 16 residues. The clonotype originates from a male donor with ankylosing spondylitis or in good health (not recorded which). This chain links TRBV20-1 with TRBJ2-1, with 8 nucleotides matching TRBD1. The sequenced sample consisted of blood, either unsorted or a sorted T cell fraction (not recorded which). Written as DNA, the CDR3 is TGCAGTGCTAGAGAAGTTAGGTCAGGGGGCTTCAATGAGCAGTTCTTC. Translated, it gives CSAREVRSGGFNEQFF.